The 18 T cell receptor beta chains given below trace back to one sample, sequenced in a study of human T cells and chemical hapten exposure. TCRdb processed the RACE reads anew with MiXCR; each CDR3 protein has one entry. Of about 110,000 distinct CDR3 sequences listed, roughly a tenth were seen once; the top ten hold 3% to 4%. Time point described: patch test 2, 6 weeks after DPC sensitization. The treatment denotes: therapeutic diphenylcyclopropenone sensitization with weekly scalp DPC. Sequencing used whole blood, obtained in connection with sensitization to the hapten diphenylcyclopropenone (DPC). All receptors come from a woman aged 40 to 50 with alopecia areata. Some clones in this sample may be carry-over from other donors' samples.

This clonotype was detected a few times. This chain uses TRBV11-2 with TRBJ2-3, with TRBD1 matching 8 bases. V lost 4 bases to trimming and J lost 8 bases; unmatched junction nucleotides: 5. CDR3 size: 13 residues. The germline CDR1 and CDR2 sequences are SGHAT and FQNNGV. CDR3: CASSSTGGGTQYF. For the CDR3, the DNA is TGTGCCAGCAGCTCAACAGGGGGAGGTACGCAGTATTTT.

The chain recombines TRBV7-9 with TRBJ1-1; the D gene is possibly TRBD1 (5 bases). This CDR3 contains 12 residues. From germline, CDR1 is SEHNR and CDR2 FQNEAQ (reference sequence). Trimming removed 10 bases at V and 8 bases at J, with 17 bases between. CDR3 sequence: CATQGGRPEAFF. CDR3 DNA: TGTGCCACCCAGGGAGGGAGGCCGGAAGCTTTCTTT.

This rearrangement joins TRBV12-3 or TRBV12-4 to TRBJ1-5; weak D call: TRBD1 (6 bases). The CDR3 consists of 15 residues. V lost 3 bases and J 3 bases, leaving 12 bases between the germline ends. The CDR3 region is CASSLPAGDNQPQHF. The CDR3 DNA is TGTGCCAGCAGTTTGCCGGCAGGGGACAATCAGCCCCAGCATTTT.

This clonotype has only a few counts. The rearrangement uses TRBV24-1 and TRBJ2-3; perhaps TRBD1 as D (6 bases). Germline V lookup: CDR1 KGHDR, CDR2 SFDVKD. CDR3 size: 14 residues. Trimming removed 3 bases from V and 3 bases from J, with 9 bases in between. CDR3 sequence reads: CATSDRTGTDTQYF. The CDR3 DNA sequence: TGTGCCACCAGTGATCGAACAGGGACAGATACGCAGTATTTT.

This clonotype was counted many times. This chain joins TRBV24-1 and TRBJ1-5; no reliable D call. The CDR3 extends over 13 amino acids. The V and J ends lost 3 bases and 5 bases respectively, with 7 bases between them. Germline loops: CDR1 KGHDR, CDR2 SFDVKD. The CDR3 DNA is TGTGCCACCAGTGATGGTGGGTATCAGCCCCAGCATTTT. It is translated as CATSDGGYQPQHF.

This clonotype has at least ten counts. The chain employs TRBV12-3 or TRBV12-4 and TRBJ2-1; 12 nucleotides align to TRBD1. The CDR3 consists of 15 residues. V shed 5 bases and J 8 bases; nucleotides not matched to a gene: 7. CDR3 DNA sequence: TGTGCCAGCAGTCCCCGGGACAGGGGGCGAGATGAGCAGTTCTTC. Translating it yields CASSPRDRGRDEQFF.

The chain links TRBV7-2 to TRBJ2-3; D not resolved. Germline V gives CDR1 SGHTA, CDR2 FQGNSA. V shed 4 bases and J shed 11 bases, with 16 bases lying between them. CDR3 length: 13 residues. CDR3 coding DNA: TGTGCCAGCAGCTCCGGACCGGGTCAAGTGCAGTATTTT. This encodes CASSSGPGQVQYF.

This clonotype was seen at least ten times. The V call is TRBV6-2 or TRBV6-3, the J call TRBJ2-7; D gene ambiguous. The germline V and J ends were trimmed by 2 bases and 2 bases, with 7 bases remaining between them. Looked up from germline, CDR1 is MNHEY and CDR2 is SVGEGT. The CDR3 is 13 amino acids. The CDR3 coding sequence is TGTGCCAGCAGTTACAGCAGAACCTACGAGCAGTACTTC. As protein: CASSYSRTYEQYF.

There are many counts of this clonotype. The chain recombines TRBV24-1 with TRBJ1-2, with 7 bases that match TRBD1. This CDR3 contains 15 residues. The germline V gene encodes CDR1 KGHDR and CDR2 SFDVKD. V was clipped by 3 bases and J by 4 bases; unmatched bases: 7. As DNA, the CDR3 is TGTGCCACCAGTGATAAAGGGGGCGATGGCTATGGCTACACCTTC. It translates to CATSDKGGDGYGYTF.

This clonotype occurred many times. V is TRBV6-2 or TRBV6-3 and J is TRBJ1-1; TRBD1 is a possible D gene (6 bases). Trimming left V 5 bases short and J 6 bases short, with 22 bases between. The germline V gene has CDR1 MNHEY and CDR2 SVGEGT. This CDR3 spans 16 amino acids. The DNA of the CDR3 is TGTGCCAGCAGTCACCAACAGGGCCCCATCGGCGCTGAAGCTTTCTTT. This codes for CASSHQQGPIGAEAFF.

The rearrangement links TRBV6-2 or TRBV6-3 to TRBJ2-1; a possible D gene is TRBD2 (5 bases). CDR1 and CDR2 (germline): MNHEY, SVGEGT. The ends were cut back, 5 bases at V and 6 bases at J, with 14 bases in the middle. The CDR3 contains 14 residues. Here the CDR3 reads CASSGLGGSNEQFF. The CDR3 bases are TGTGCCAGCAGTGGCCTAGGAGGCTCCAATGAGCAGTTCTTC.

This clonotype appeared many times. The chain couples TRBV6-2 or TRBV6-3 to TRBJ2-7, with 9 bases matching TRBD1. The CDR3 covers 17 residues. V was pared by 2 bases and J by 2 bases, with 10 bases of the junction left unmatched. Germline values: CDR1 MNHEY, CDR2 SVGEGT. CDR3 amino acids: CASSYTGTGPQAYEQYF. CDR3 nucleotides: TGTGCCAGCAGTTACACCGGGACAGGGCCCCAAGCCTACGAGCAGTACTTC.

This clonotype was recorded at least ten times. The rearrangement links TRBV6-2 or TRBV6-3 to TRBJ2-5; 11 bases agree with TRBD2. V dropped 0 bases and J dropped 4; count of bases not matched to a gene: 7. This CDR3 region has 17 residues. CDR1 and CDR2 (germline): MNHEY, SVGEGT. DNA for the CDR3: TGTGCCAGCAGTTACTCGCCTAGCGGGGGGAACCGAGAGACCCAGTACTTC. Amino acids: CASSYSPSGGNRETQYF.

This clonotype was recorded at least ten times. The chain couples TRBV20-1 to TRBJ2-5, with D perhaps matching TRBD2 (6 bases). Trimming left V 5 bases short and J 9 bases short, with 22 bases between. The CDR3 runs 14 residues. Germline V gene lookup returns CDR1 DFQATT and CDR2 SNEGSKA (reference sequence). CDR3 amino acids: CSALSFTSKGAQYF. CDR3 nucleotides: TGCAGTGCTCTCTCATTTACTAGCAAAGGGGCCCAGTACTTC.

V usage is TRBV11-2 and J usage is TRBJ1-2; D not certain. CDR1 and CDR2 (germline): SGHAT, FQNNGV. The CDR3 is 14 residues long. Trimming took 4 bases from V and 8 from J, leaving 17 bases between them. The CDR3 sequence: CASSSPWPLGGYTF. CDR3 DNA: TGTGCCAGCAGCTCGCCCTGGCCCCTCGGAGGCTACACCTTC.

The V and J genes are TRBV4-1 and TRBJ2-7; 8 bases are shared with TRBD1. With V trimmed by 0 bases and J by 5 bases, 12 bases remained unmatched. Germline V gives CDR1 MGHRA, CDR2 YSYEKL. The CDR3 spans 17 residues. Here the CDR3 reads CASSQELPQGGFNEQYF. CDR3 sequence (DNA): TGCGCCAGCAGCCAAGAACTCCCACAGGGGGGTTTTAACGAGCAGTACTTC.

V and J are TRBV13 and TRBJ1-6; TRBD1 aligns across 7 bases. CDR1 PRHDT and CDR2 FYEKMQ come from the germline V gene (reference sequence). CDR3 size: 16 residues. V shed 1 base and J 5 bases; nucleotides not matched to a gene: 5. The CDR3 loop reads CASSLAWDRDNSPLHF. The DNA for the CDR3 is TGTGCCAGCAGCTTAGCGTGGGACAGAGATAATTCACCCCTCCACTTT.

This clonotype has a handful of counts. The genes are TRBV7-9 and TRBJ1-6, with 9 positions matching TRBD1. Per germline, CDR1 SEHNR and CDR2 FQNEAQ (reference sequence). There are 15 residues in the CDR3. After removal of 5 bases from V and 8 bases from J, the junction contained 7 bases not matched to a gene. CDR3 protein: CASSLQGASDSPLHF. DNA of the CDR3: TGTGCCAGCAGCCTACAGGGGGCATCGGATTCACCCCTCCACTTT.